A single sample gave rise to the 32 T cell receptor beta chains below, sequenced in a study of response to subunit inactivated influenza vaccine. TCRdb re-called the RT-PCR reads with MiXCR, one entry per CDR3 protein. Of about 540,000 distinct CDR3 sequences listed, approximately 20% are singletons. The data also belong to a second study, concerning T cells expressing NK-cell markers. This second study notes: Making the TCR beta cDNA relied on 5'RACE template switching with UMIs.

This material consisted of CD4+ T cells sorted from PBMCs, taken about 12 days after vaccination. All receptors come from a middle-aged man who received an inactivated influenza vaccine.

The sample holds a few counts of this clonotype. This sequence joins TRBV7-2 and TRBJ2-5, with 10 bases fitting TRBD2. The CDR3 covers 16 residues. Germline CDR1 is SGHTA and CDR2 is FQGNSA. J lost 0 bases, V lost 2 bases, and 3 bases had no gene match. CDR3 nucleotides: TGTGCCAGCAGCTTAATAGCGGGAGGCCACCAAGAGACCCAGTACTTC. It translates to CASSLIAGGHQETQYF.

This clonotype was counted only a few times. The V gene is TRBV7-9, the J gene TRBJ1-3; possible D gene TRBD1, 6 bases. Germline CDR1 and CDR2: SEHNR and FQNEAQ (reference sequence). The germline V and J ends were trimmed by 5 bases and 0 bases, with 14 bases remaining between them. The CDR3 is 16 residues long. Here the CDR3 DNA reads TGTGCCAGCAGCGCCCAGGCAGGGGCCTCTGGAAACACCATATATTTT. It codes for CASSAQAGASGNTIYF.

This clonotype was recorded a few times. The gene calls are TRBV7-2 and TRBJ2-5, with TRBD1 identical over 8 bases. The CDR3 runs 15 residues. After removal of 5 bases from V and 5 bases from J, the junction contained 10 bases not matched to a gene. Per germline, CDR1 SGHTA and CDR2 FQGNSA. The CDR3 loop reads CASSLSSRGQETQYF. CDR3 nucleotides: TGTGCCAGCAGCCTCAGTAGCAGGGGGCAGGAGACCCAGTACTTC.

There are a few counts of this clonotype. The chain combines TRBV2 with TRBJ2-7, with D uncertain. CDR3 length: 13 amino acids. V was shortened by 4 bases and J by 7 bases, with 14 bases between the two germline ends. Looked up from germline, CDR1 is SNHLY and CDR2 is FYNNEI. The DNA for the CDR3 is TGTGCCAGCAGTGTTTATGGGCGAGGAGAGCAGTACTTC. This sequence encodes CASSVYGRGEQYF.

This clonotype was counted a few times. The chain recombines TRBV20-1 with TRBJ1-2; 11 bases agree with TRBD1. The CDR3 length is 12 residues. In germline, CDR1 is DFQATT, CDR2 SNEGSKA (reference sequence). CDR3 in DNA: TGCAGCGCCGGACAGGGGGCTGATGGCTACACCTTC. Protein product: CSAGQGADGYTF.

The gene calls are TRBV3-1 and TRBJ2-5; 10 bases map to TRBD1. Germline-derived CDR1 and CDR2 are LGHDT and YNNKEL (reference sequence). The CDR3 is 15 amino acids. Trimming at V came to 4 bases and at J to 5 bases, leaving 7 bases not matched to a gene. The CDR3 DNA follows: TGTGCCAGCAGCCTAAGACAGGGGGCGTTGGAGACCCAGTACTTC. Its protein product is CASSLRQGALETQYF.

V gene TRBV4-1 combines with J gene TRBJ1-5, with TRBD1 matching over 11 bases. The junction had 6 bases not matched to a gene; V was cut back by 4 bases and J by 4 bases. The CDR3 totals 16 residues. CDR1 is MGHRA, CDR2 YSYEKL, per germline. The CDR3 DNA follows: TGCGCCAGCAGCCCTTCGGACAGGGGGCCTAATCAGCCCCAGCATTTT. This gives the protein CASSPSDRGPNQPQHF.

This clonotype was counted only a few times. The chain carries TRBV3-1 and TRBJ1-2; D gene unclear. Germline V lookup: CDR1 LGHDT, CDR2 YNNKEL (reference sequence). V lost 4 bases and J 6 bases, leaving 15 bases between the germline ends. CDR3 length: 14 amino acids. The CDR3 DNA follows: TGTGCCAGCAGCCCAGTTTTAAGTGGCGATGGCTACACCTTC. It is translated as CASSPVLSGDGYTF.

The chain uses TRBV27 and TRBJ1-6; D gene uncertain. The CDR3 is 12 residues long. Germline-derived CDR1 and CDR2 are MNHEY and SMNVEV (reference sequence). Deletions cut 2 bases from V and 9 bases from J, with 5 bases between. The CDR3 sequence is CASSLKSSPLHF. DNA of the CDR3: TGTGCCAGCAGTTTAAAAAGTTCACCCCTCCACTTT.

The CDR3 region is CASSLLAGHTGELFF. The DNA of the CDR3 is TGTGCCAGCAGCTTACTAGCGGGACACACCGGGGAGCTGTTTTTT. This sequence joins TRBV11-1 and TRBJ2-2; 9 bases match TRBD2. The CDR3 runs to 15 residues. Germline assignment: CDR1 SGHAT and CDR2 FQDESV (reference sequence). Losses at the gene ends were 2 bases for V and 3 bases for J; bases not matched to a gene: 1.

This clonotype was observed a few times. The CDR3 protein is CASQGQLYTEAFF. CDR3 in DNA: TGTGCCAGTCAAGGGCAGCTATACACTGAAGCTTTCTTT. The chain has TRBV6-2 or TRBV6-3 and TRBJ1-1; D gene unclear. Germline loops: CDR1 MNHEY, CDR2 SVGEGT. The CDR3 is 13 residues long. Trimming removed 9 bases at V and 3 bases at J, with 14 bases between.

The table lists this clonotype with a few counts. CDR3 sequence: CASSPRRSPDEQFF. The DNA of the CDR3 is TGTGCCAGCAGTCCACGACGGTCACCCGATGAGCAGTTCTTC. The chain links TRBV6-1 to TRBJ2-1, with D hard to call. CDR3 length: 14 residues. Germline CDR1 and CDR2: MNHNS and SASEGT. With 5 bases removed from V and 8 bases from J, the gap between germline ends came to 16 bases.

This clonotype showed up just a few times. This sequence joins TRBV20-1 and TRBJ2-3, with 9 bases matching TRBD2. The V segment lost 6 bases and the J segment 3 bases; nucleotides outside the gene matches: 7. Germline values: CDR1 DFQATT, CDR2 SNEGSKA (reference sequence). The length of the CDR3 is 14 residues. The CDR3 nucleotides are TGCAGTGCCGGACTAGCGATCAGTACAGATACGCAGTATTTT. Translated: CSAGLAISTDTQYF.

The V gene is TRBV6-2 or TRBV6-3, the J gene TRBJ1-4, with D hard to call. The length of the CDR3 is 15 residues. With 5 bases removed from V and 7 bases from J, the gap between germline ends came to 17 bases. The germline V gene has CDR1 MNHEY and CDR2 SVGEGT. CDR3 protein: CASSPPDRMAEKLFF. The CDR3 nucleotides read TGTGCCAGCAGTCCGCCGGACCGGATGGCTGAAAAACTGTTTTTT.

The chain has TRBV4-1 and TRBJ1-2; possible D gene TRBD1, 6 bases. Trimming took off 1 base at V and 0 bases at J, with 9 bases between the two ends. This CDR3 is built from 15 residues. Germline V gene lookup returns CDR1 MGHRA and CDR2 YSYEKL. CDR3 coding DNA: TGCGCCAGCAGCCAAGGACAGGCGGCTAACTATGGCTACACCTTC. Its protein product is CASSQGQAANYGYTF.

This clonotype was detected a few times. V gene TRBV20-1 combines with J gene TRBJ2-5; 9 nucleotides agree with TRBD2. The CDR3 totals 14 residues. Germline CDR1 and CDR2: DFQATT and SNEGSKA (reference sequence). J gave up 5 bases and V 1 base, and 5 bases lay outside the gene matches. CDR3 residues: CSARVGTSRETQYF. CDR3 nucleotides: TGCAGTGCTAGAGTTGGGACTAGCCGGGAGACCCAGTACTTC.

This clonotype has a single count. The chain has TRBV7-2 and TRBJ1-5, with D unresolved. Trimming cost V 5 bases and J 0 bases, with 11 bases left between them. Germline CDR1 reads SGHTA; CDR2 reads FQGNSA. This CDR3 has 15 amino acids. The DNA for the CDR3 is TGTGCCAGCAGCGGAAGGCAAAATAGCAATCAGCCCCAGCATTTT. Its protein product is CASSGRQNSNQPQHF.

This clonotype has just a few counts. The rearrangement joins TRBV30 to TRBJ1-1, with 8 positions matching TRBD1. This CDR3 has 14 residues. The V gene end was trimmed by 1 base and the J gene end by 6 bases; junction bases not matched to a gene: 7. Germline V lookup: CDR1 GTSNPN, CDR2 SVGIG (reference sequence). The CDR3 coding sequence is TGTGCCTGGAGTGCTACCCCGACAGGGGCTGAAGCTTTCTTT. Protein: CAWSATPTGAEAFF.

This clonotype has a handful of counts. This rearrangement joins TRBV4-1 to TRBJ2-5; the match to TRBD2 covers 10 bases. V gave up 6 bases and J gave up 4 bases; unmatched junction bases: 8. CDR1 and CDR2 from the germline V gene are MGHRA and YSYEKL. This CDR3 is built from 15 residues. The CDR3: CASSLLAGFRETQYF. CDR3 DNA sequence: TGCGCCAGCAGTTTACTAGCGGGGTTCCGAGAGACCCAGTACTTC.

This clonotype was recorded at least ten times. The chain is built from TRBV20-1 and TRBJ1-2; weak D call: TRBD1 (6 bases). The germline CDR1 and CDR2 sequences are DFQATT and SNEGSKA (reference sequence). This CDR3 contains 12 residues. V lost 3 bases to trimming and J lost 6 bases, with 11 bases between them. The chain's CDR3 is CSARPQGHGYTF. The DNA of the CDR3 is TGCAGTGCTAGGCCACAGGGACATGGCTACACCTTC.

The genes are TRBV10-3 and TRBJ2-7; a weak D match, TRBD2 (6 bases). This CDR3 spans 15 amino acids. CDR1 is ENHRY, CDR2 SYGVKD, per germline. Between the trimmed V and J ends, which lost 6 bases and 3 bases, there was a span of 18 bases. This CDR3 reads CAIREDGGSFYEQYF. CDR3 sequence (DNA): TGTGCCATCAGGGAGGACGGGGGATCGTTCTACGAGCAGTACTTC.

This clonotype came up many times. The rearrangement links TRBV12-3 or TRBV12-4 to TRBJ1-1; maybe TRBD1 (5 bases). The CDR3 runs to 14 residues. The V and J ends lost 2 bases and 2 bases respectively, with 9 bases between them. CDR3 amino acids: CASSLQGTNTEAFF. CDR3 nucleotides: TGTGCCAGCAGTTTACAGGGCACAAACACTGAAGCTTTCTTT.

The J gene is TRBJ2-2, the V gene TRBV28, with 7 nucleotides matching TRBD1. V shed 6 bases, J shed 5 bases, and the junction held 9 bases outside the gene matches. CDR3 size: 15 residues. Germline V lookup: CDR1 MDHEN, CDR2 SYDVKM. The chain's CDR3 is CASRSGTERTGELFF. DNA of the CDR3: TGTGCCAGCAGATCCGGGACAGAAAGAACCGGGGAGCTGTTTTTT. Based on the CDR3 plus reference TRBV28 and TRBJ2-2, the full variable domain is DVKVTQSSRYLVKRTGEKVFLECVQDMDHENMFWYRQDPGLGLRLIYFSYDVKMKEKGDIPEGYSVSREKKERFSLILESASTNQTSMYLCASRSGTERTGELFFGEGSRLTVL.

The chain uses TRBV4-1 and TRBJ2-7, with TRBD1 matching over 8 bases. Trimming cost V 3 bases and J 2 bases; bases outside gene matches: 3. Germline V lookup: CDR1 MGHRA, CDR2 YSYEKL. The CDR3 is made up of 14 amino acids. The CDR3 DNA follows: TGCGCCAGCAGCCAGAGACAGGGGCCCTACGAGCAGTACTTC. It codes for CASSQRQGPYEQYF.

This clonotype was observed a handful of times. This chain connects TRBV20-1 to TRBJ1-2; 7 bases are a match to TRBD1. The CDR3 runs to 15 residues. The junction had 8 bases not matched to a gene; V was cut back by 2 bases and J by 2 bases. Germline CDR1 and CDR2: DFQATT and SNEGSKA (reference sequence). Written as DNA, the CDR3 is TGCAGTGCTAGACCGTACCCCAGGGGGAACTATGGCTACACCTTC. Encoded protein: CSARPYPRGNYGYTF.

This clonotype was counted between two and nine times. The chain joins TRBV6-1 to TRBJ2-7, with a tentative D call TRBD1 (5 bases). V was trimmed by 7 bases and J by 0 bases, leaving 10 bases between them. Germline V lookup: CDR1 MNHNS, CDR2 SASEGT. The CDR3 sequence is 13 residues long. As DNA, the CDR3 is TGTGCCAGCAAAAAGGGGTTCTCCTACGAGCAGTACTTC. The encoded protein is CASKKGFSYEQYF.

The rearrangement uses TRBV4-1 and TRBJ2-1; tentative D call: TRBD1 (6 bases). Per germline, CDR1 MGHRA and CDR2 YSYEKL. Trimming stripped 2 bases from V and 9 bases from J, with 14 bases between. The CDR3 has 14 amino acids. The CDR3: CASSQQMGAFEQFF. For the CDR3, the DNA is TGCGCCAGCAGCCAACAGATGGGGGCCTTTGAGCAGTTCTTC.

V usage is TRBV6-1 and J usage is TRBJ2-7, with 10 bases identical to TRBD2. The CDR3 covers 16 residues. V was clipped by 5 bases and J by 2 bases; unmatched bases: 9. Germline values: CDR1 MNHNS, CDR2 SASEGT. For the CDR3, the DNA is TGTGCCAGCAGTCTTACTAGCGGGACATTAACCTACGAGCAGTACTTC. Its translation is CASSLTSGTLTYEQYF.

This clonotype was counted a few times. The gene calls are TRBV11-2 and TRBJ2-7, with D perhaps TRBD2 (5 bases). This CDR3 has 12 residues. CDR1 is SGHAT and CDR2 is FQNNGV in the germline V gene. V was clipped by 8 bases and J by 2 bases, with 10 bases between them. The CDR3 sequence is CASGHGAYEQYF. CDR3 DNA sequence: TGTGCCAGCGGCCACGGGGCCTACGAGCAGTACTTC.

This chain links TRBV19 with TRBJ2-3; no definite D call. The CDR3 is made up of 13 amino acids. Trimming removed 5 bases from V and 4 bases from J, with 10 bases in between. Germline CDR1 is LNHDA and CDR2 is SQIVND (reference sequence). The CDR3 protein is CASSFGEADTQYF. The CDR3 DNA follows: TGTGCCAGTAGTTTTGGGGAAGCAGATACGCAGTATTTT. The full variable domain, with the rest looked up from reference TRBV19 and TRBJ2-3, is DGGITQSPKYLFRKEGQNVTLSCEQNLNHDAMYWYRQDPGQGLRLIYYSQIVNDFQKGDIAEGYSVSREKKESFPLTVTSAQKNPTAFYLCASSFGEADTQYFGPGTRLTVL.

This clonotype was observed a few times. The chain employs TRBV6-1 and TRBJ1-1; D perhaps matches TRBD1 (6 bases). V was pared by 5 bases and J by 8 bases, with 15 bases between. CDR1 is MNHNS and CDR2 is SASEGT in the germline V gene. The CDR3 covers 13 residues. The CDR3 DNA follows: TGTGCCAGCAGTCTTGGACAGTGGATAGAAGCTTTCTTT. As protein: CASSLGQWIEAFF.

The rearrangement links TRBV5-6 to TRBJ2-1; 11 nucleotides match TRBD1. The ends lost 5 bases at V and 8 bases at J; junction bases unmatched: 3. Looked up from germline, CDR1 is SGHDT and CDR2 is YYEEEE. This CDR3 has 13 residues. Here the CDR3 reads CASSRTGGDEQFF. In DNA, the CDR3 is TGTGCCAGCAGTCGGACAGGGGGCGATGAGCAGTTCTTC.